This T cell receptor beta chain derives from a study of cytomegalovirus exposure and HLA in healthy donors. Assay used: immunoSEQ multiplex PCR; TCRdb lists only in-frame clones, some missing. The data hold some 170,000 clones, with roughly 89% observed a single time. As for this clone: What it recognizes is unknown.

The CDR3 runs 13 residues. Germline V lookup: CDR1 GTSNPN, CDR2 SVGIG (reference sequence). Trimming cost V 4 bases and J 11 bases; bases outside gene matches: 8. Study results and caveats: Researchers catalogued about 160 TCR beta chains as cytomegalovirus-associated. Using the classifier, cytomegalovirus status was reportedly diagnosed with high specificity and sensitivity.

The gene calls are TRBV30 and TRBJ1-6, with 7 positions matching TRBD1. What was sequenced was PBMCs. The TCR comes from a woman in her 30s in good health and CMV-seronegative. In nucleotides, the CDR3 is TGTGCCTGGACTAGGGACAGTGGGCCACCCCTCCACTTT. Translated: CAWTRDSGPPLHF. The full variable domain, its missing parts supplied by reference TRBV30 and TRBJ1-6, is SQTIHQWPATLVQPVGSPLSLECTVEGTSNPNLYWYRQAAGRGLQLLFYSVGIGQISSEVPQNLSASRPQDRQFILSSKKLLLSDSGFYLCAWTRDSGPPLHFGNGTRLTVT.